The 10 T cell receptor beta chains in this list originate from one sample, sequenced in a study of shared clonotypes between healthy human individuals. The repertoire was sequenced with immunoSEQ multiplex PCR; TCRdb's copy has only in-frame clones and lacks some. Of 2 million to 2.5 million clones listed, around 90% are singletons. The sequencing sample was made of naive CD4+ T cells from PBMCs. Subset denoted: CD45RA+ positively selected. Source of these receptors: a man in his late teens or twenties in good health. Some clones in this sample may be carry-over from other donors' samples.

V gene TRBV2 combines with J gene TRBJ2-5; no clear D gene. Per germline, CDR1 SNHLY and CDR2 FYNNEI. The CDR3 contains 14 residues. With 3 bases removed from V and 2 bases from J, the gap between germline ends came to 10 bases. The CDR3 loop reads CASSDRASQETQYF. Here the CDR3 DNA reads TGTGCCAGCAGTGATAGGGCCTCACAAGAGACCCAGTACTTC.

V and J are TRBV15 and TRBJ1-1; 7 bases line up with TRBD1. J lost 5 bases, V lost 6 bases, and 15 bases had no gene match. This CDR3 comprises 16 residues. Germline CDR1 and CDR2: LNHNV and YYDKDF (reference sequence). The CDR3 loop is CATRRDRGAGGTEAFF. The DNA of the CDR3 is TGTGCCACCAGACGGGACCGAGGGGCAGGGGGGACTGAAGCTTTCTTT.

The V and J genes are TRBV7-2 and TRBJ2-5; the D call may be TRBD1 or TRBD2 (5 bases each). V was trimmed by 4 bases and J by 7 bases, leaving 16 bases between them. There are 14 residues in the CDR3. Germline values: CDR1 SGHTA, CDR2 FQGNSA. CDR3 region: CASSSGTGLWTQYF. DNA of the CDR3: TGTGCCAGCAGCTCCGGGACCGGCCTTTGGACCCAGTACTTC.

The chain recombines TRBV6-5 with TRBJ1-5; 9 positions match TRBD1. CDR1 is MNHEY and CDR2 is SVGAGI in the germline V gene. The CDR3 has 15 amino acids. J lost 11 bases, V lost 5 bases, and 13 bases had no gene match. The CDR3 region has the DNA TGTGCCAGCAGTACTGACAGGGGGGGAGGATCATCCCAGCATTTT. It specifies CASSTDRGGGSSQHF.

This chain uses TRBV28 with TRBJ1-4; TRBD1 might be the D (6 bases). CDR1 is MDHEN and CDR2 is SYDVKM in the germline V gene. Trimming shortened V by 3 bases and J by 8 bases, and 16 bases separated the two germline ends. The length of the CDR3 is 15 residues. The CDR3 sequence: CASSLGGPQREKLFF. As DNA, the CDR3 is TGTGCCAGCAGTTTGGGGGGGCCTCAGAGGGAAAAACTGTTTTTT.

V gene TRBV6-4 combines with J gene TRBJ1-2; 9 bases are a match to TRBD1. The CDR3 is 15 amino acids. Germline lookup yields CDR1 MRHNA and CDR2 SNTAGT. The junction had 9 bases not matched to a gene; V was cut back by 6 bases and J by 4 bases. The CDR3 is CASSPTRTGAYGYTF. As DNA, the CDR3 is TGTGCCAGCAGCCCCACTCGGACAGGGGCCTATGGCTACACCTTC.

This CDR3 is CATRTGGTETQYF. The CDR3 bases are TGTGCCACCCGGACAGGGGGGACGGAGACCCAGTACTTC. The chain couples TRBV7-2 to TRBJ2-5; TRBD1 agrees at 10 bases. The CDR3 runs 13 residues. Germline CDR1 is SGHTA and CDR2 is FQGNSA. V dropped 10 bases and J dropped 5; count of bases not matched to a gene: 7.

This chain connects TRBV5-8 to TRBJ1-5; D gene ambiguous. The CDR3 is 12 residues long. Germline lookup yields CDR1 SGHTS and CDR2 YDEGEE. Trimming removed 2 bases at V and 5 bases at J, with 5 bases between. CDR3 residues: CASSFRDQPQHF. DNA of the CDR3: TGTGCCAGCAGCTTCCGGGATCAGCCCCAGCATTTT.

The genes are TRBV5-1 and TRBJ2-5, with TRBD1 identical over 8 bases. The better agreement between TRBJ2-7 and the DNA end casts doubt on the J call. The CDR3 runs to 14 residues. CDR1 SGHRS and CDR2 YFSETQ come from the germline V gene. The CDR3 spells CASSVGTGHYEQYF. DNA for the CDR3: TGCGCCAGCAGCGTGGGGACAGGTCACTACGAGCAGTACTTC.

This clone was recorded only once. The V gene is TRBV5-6, the J gene TRBJ2-7; TRBD2 matches 8 bases. Losses at the gene ends were 8 bases for V and 0 bases for J; bases not matched to a gene: 4. CDR3 length: 13 residues. Germline CDR1 is SGHDT and CDR2 is YYEEEE. As DNA, the CDR3 is TGTGCCAGTAAAGCGGGGGACTCCTACGAGCAGTACTTC. It specifies CASKAGDSYEQYF.